In this sample, the clone carrying this T cell receptor (beta chain) is medium-sized. The antigen remains unidentified. The sample originates from a study of spatial heterogeneity in lung cancer. Broader study findings: Ubiquitous expanded TCR counts tracked ubiquitous nonsynonymous mutations, and regional counts tracked regional ones. Tumor mutation counts were tracked by expanded intratumoral alpha and beta TCR counts.

Time point noted: sample taken at primary tumor resection. Samples came from roughly 75 TRACERx patients with untreated early-stage lung cancer. Tumor, nontumor lung or frozen PBMC supplied whole RNA, sequenced without sorting. Unique molecular identifiers, one per molecule, were present on every TCR cDNA molecule. In TCRdb, the 5' RACE reads were re-called with MiXCR into one record per CDR3 protein. Seen here are 3,000 to 3,500 distinct CDR3 sequences, around an eighth observed once, and the top ten hold approximately 10%. The CDR3 is made up of 15 amino acids. Germline V gene lookup returns CDR1 MGHRA and CDR2 YSYEKL. Unmatched junction bases numbered 8, after V lost 4 bases and J lost 5 bases.

The chain has TRBV4-1 and TRBJ1-1; 9 nucleotides match TRBD1. The sample here was lung tumor tissue, taken at surgery. The sequence was collected from a female donor with early-stage non-small cell lung cancer. The CDR3: CASSPHGTGRTEAFF. The CDR3 DNA reads TGCGCCAGCAGCCCACACGGGACAGGGCGGACTGAAGCTTTCTTT.